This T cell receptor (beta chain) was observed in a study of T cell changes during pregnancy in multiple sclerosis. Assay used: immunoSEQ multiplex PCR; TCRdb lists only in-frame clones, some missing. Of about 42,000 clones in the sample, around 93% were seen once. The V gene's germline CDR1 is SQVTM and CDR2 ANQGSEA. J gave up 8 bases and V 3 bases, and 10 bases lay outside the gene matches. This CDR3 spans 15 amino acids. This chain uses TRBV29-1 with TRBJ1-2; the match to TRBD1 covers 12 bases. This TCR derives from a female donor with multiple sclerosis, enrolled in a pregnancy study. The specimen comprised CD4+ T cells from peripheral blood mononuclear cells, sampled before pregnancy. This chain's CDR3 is CSVDDEGQGAKGYTF. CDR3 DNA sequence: TGCAGCGTTGATGACGAGGGACAGGGGGCGAAGGGCTACACCTTC.